The T cell receptor beta chain described here comes from a study of blood T cell repertoires in COVID-19. As for the study in general: The analysed material was cDNA or gDNA that came from T cells, B-cell-depleted T cells, or PBMCs.

Profiling relied on immunoSEQ multiplex PCR, and the TCRdb table lists in-frame clones only, not all of them. This table has 150,000 or so clones, under 95% appearing once. CDR3 length: 14 amino acids. Germline values: CDR1 SGHTA, CDR2 FQGNSA. The ends were cut back, 2 bases at V and 4 bases at J, with 10 bases in the middle. Sequenced sample: peripheral blood. This chain uses TRBV7-2 with TRBJ2-3; D ambiguous. The source of this sequence is a man between 45 and 60 years old with acute or convalescent COVID-19. As DNA, the CDR3 is TGTGCCAGCAGCTTATCAGGTCATGCAGATACGCAGTATTTT. This sequence encodes CASSLSGHADTQYF.